Presented here are 3 T cell receptor beta chains from one specimen sequenced in a study of T cell responses to AZD1222 COVID-19 vaccine. Using immunoSEQ multiplex PCR, the repertoire was profiled, and TCRdb retains in-frame clones only, with some absent. The table has 110,000 or so clones, 80% to 90% seen once. The starting material was peripheral blood, obtained 28 days after the second AZD1222 dose. The receptors originated from an adult who received the AZD1222 COVID-19 vaccine.

The chain is built from TRBV19 and TRBJ2-4; weak D call: TRBD1 (6 bases). CDR1 is LNHDA, CDR2 SQIVND, per germline (reference sequence). V lost 9 bases, J lost 1 base, and 10 bases lay in between. The CDR3 spans 13 residues. The CDR3: CARKRGAKNIQYF. CDR3 in DNA: TGTGCCAGGAAAAGGGGGGCCAAAAACATTCAGTACTTC.

V is TRBV23-1 and J is TRBJ2-3, with 8 positions matching TRBD1. TRBV23-1 is identified as an open reading frame with a role that is uncertain. Trimming removed 6 bases from V and 2 bases from J; junction bases left unmatched: 10. This CDR3 has 16 amino acids. Here the CDR3 reads CASSNRDRWYTDTQYF. CDR3 DNA sequence: TGCGCCAGCAGCAACCGGGACAGGTGGTACACAGATACGCAGTATTTT.

CDR3 sequence (DNA): TGTGCCTGGAGGTTGAGAGACAGGGATTCCTACGAGCAGTACTTC. The encoded protein is CAWRLRDRDSYEQYF. The gene calls are TRBV30 and TRBJ2-7; 7 bases align to TRBD1. The CDR3 totals 15 residues. Germline lookup yields CDR1 GTSNPN and CDR2 SVGIG (reference sequence). V lost 3 bases to trimming and J lost 1 base; unmatched junction nucleotides: 9.